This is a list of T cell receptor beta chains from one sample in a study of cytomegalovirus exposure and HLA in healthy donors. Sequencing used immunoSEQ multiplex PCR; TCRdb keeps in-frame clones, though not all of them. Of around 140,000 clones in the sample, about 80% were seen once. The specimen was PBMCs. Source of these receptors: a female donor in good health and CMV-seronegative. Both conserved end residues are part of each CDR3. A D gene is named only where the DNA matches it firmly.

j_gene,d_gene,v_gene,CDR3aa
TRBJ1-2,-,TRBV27,CASSLHRGGFYGYTF
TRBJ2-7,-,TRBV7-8,CASSLARPPQAYEQYF
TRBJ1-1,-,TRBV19,CASSIQGPNTEAFF
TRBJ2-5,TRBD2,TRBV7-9,CSSSPVLQGGGETQYF
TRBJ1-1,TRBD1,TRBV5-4,CASSWTGETEAFF
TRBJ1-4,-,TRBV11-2,CASSLGVGTNEKLFF
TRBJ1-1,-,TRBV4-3,CASSQERRLNTEAFF
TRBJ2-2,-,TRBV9,CASSVAPVVNTGELFF
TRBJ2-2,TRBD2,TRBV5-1,CASSLASLAEDTGELFF
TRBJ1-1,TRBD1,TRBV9,CASSVGGTGPVNTEAFF
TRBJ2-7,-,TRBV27,CASKERSSYEQYF
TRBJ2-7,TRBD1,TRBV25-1,CASSSLGQGVYEQYF
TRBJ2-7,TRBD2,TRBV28,CASSLTAASGAYEQYF
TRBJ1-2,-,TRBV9,CASSFGVYGYTF
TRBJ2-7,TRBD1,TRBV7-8,CASSPRRDSTYEQYF
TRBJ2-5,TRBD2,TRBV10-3,CAISAGLAGSGTQYF
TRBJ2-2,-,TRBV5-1,CASSLGLSNTGELFF
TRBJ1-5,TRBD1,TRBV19,CASSTWTGRDQPQHF
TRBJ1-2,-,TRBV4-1,CASSQEPGRDGNYGYTF
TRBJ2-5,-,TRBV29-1,CSVEIEDSVRWGETQYF
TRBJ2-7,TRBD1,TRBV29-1,CSVGNDRAYEQYF
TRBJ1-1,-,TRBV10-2,CASSAGLRWTEAFF